This T cell receptor (beta chain) was found in a study of T cells in AML relapse after transplant (dated 2019 in TCRdb). The study in broad terms: The remission controls were clinically matched patients who stayed in long-term complete remission and had follow-up of more than 3 years. Bone marrow collected about 1 year after HSCT from patients who maintained complete remission served as the remission samples. In a retrospective study, inhibitory receptor expression and TCR repertoires of bone marrow T cells were examined in patients who had received allogeneic HSCT for myeloid malignancy. Overall study outcomes, separate from this receptor: TCR repertoire comparisons were based on very few samples, with only a few individuals included per group for unsorted bone marrow.

Library prep was done by PCR. A modified RACE PCR protocol, not multiplex PCR, was used to amplify TCR alpha and beta chains from RNA. Libraries were sequenced on an Illumina MiSeq, and raw reads were demultiplexed according to sample-specific barcode combinations. The paper's data handling went like this. TCR clonotypes were identified from the sequencing reads using MiXCR software. The public reads were reprocessed in TCRdb via fastp at Q25 and MiXCR, keeping in-frame beta chains. Rows matching on CDR3 protein sequence are summarized as one entry with the most common DNA and genes. The V and J calls were not made by the authors but by TCRdb's processing. The sample table records fewer than 4,500 distinct CDR3 sequences; about 10% of these occur just once. The ten largest account for around 32% of the sample. On this clonotype itself: There is no known antigen for this receptor. One end of the junction varies from germline; a read error may be responsible.

This TCR was sampled from a human donor who had a stem cell transplant for acute myeloid leukemia. Post transplant, some T cells may arise from the graft donor. Sequencing used bone marrow, either the whole sample or a sorted T cell fraction (not recorded which), obtained in complete remission.

The CDR3 has the sequence CASSSPSGGHNTRELFF. The nucleotide sequence reads as follows: TGTGCCAGCAGCTCACCGAGCGGGGGCCATAACACCCGGGAGCTGTTTTTT. This receptor chain uses TRBV9 and TRBJ2-2, with 8 central nucleotides matching TRBD2. From its cysteine to its phenylalanine, the CDR3 spans 17 amino acids. The only DNA kept is the CDR3, 51 bases in frame from the first base. CDR1 is given as SGDLS and CDR2 as YYNGEE, both from the germline V gene.